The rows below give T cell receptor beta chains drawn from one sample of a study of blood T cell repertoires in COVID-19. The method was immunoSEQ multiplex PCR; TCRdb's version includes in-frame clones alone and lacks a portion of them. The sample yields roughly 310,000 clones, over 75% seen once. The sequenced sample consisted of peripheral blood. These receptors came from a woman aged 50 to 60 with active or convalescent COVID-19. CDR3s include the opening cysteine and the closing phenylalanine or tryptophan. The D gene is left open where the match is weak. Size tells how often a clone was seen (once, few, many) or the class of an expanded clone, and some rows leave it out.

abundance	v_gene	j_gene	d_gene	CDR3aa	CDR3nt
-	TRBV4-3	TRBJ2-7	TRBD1	CASSQDSGTGSYEQYF	TGCGCCAGCAGCCAAGATTCCGGGACAGGTTCCTACGAGCAGTACTTC
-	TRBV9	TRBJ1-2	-	CASSQTGYGYTF	TGTGCCAGCAGTCAAACAGGCTATGGCTACACCTTC
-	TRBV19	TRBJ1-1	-	CASSTTWADTMSFF	TGTGCCAGTAGTACAACGTGGGCCGACACGATGTCTTTCTTT
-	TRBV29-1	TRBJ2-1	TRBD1	CSVSLRDSHYNEQFF	TGCAGCGTTTCGCTCCGGGACAGTCACTACAATGAGCAGTTCTTC
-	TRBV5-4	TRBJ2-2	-	CASSPSGRGNTGELFF	TGTGCCAGCAGCCCCTCCGGCAGGGGGAACACCGGGGAGCTGTTTTTT
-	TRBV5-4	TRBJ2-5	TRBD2	CASSPSGGVVETQYF	TGTGCCAGCAGCCCTAGCGGGGGGGTGGTGGAGACCCAGTACTTC
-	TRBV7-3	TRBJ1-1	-	CASRLDVGRGNTEAFF	TGTGCCAGCAGATTAGATGTAGGGAGAGGGAACACTGAAGCTTTCTTT
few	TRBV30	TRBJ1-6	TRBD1	CALDRGLRSPLHF	TGTGCTTTGGACAGGGGGCTAAGATCACCCCTCCACTTT
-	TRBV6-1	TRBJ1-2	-	CASRPRTESYGYTF	TGTGCCAGCAGACCCCGGACAGAGTCCTATGGCTACACCTTC
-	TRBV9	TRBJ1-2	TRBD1	CASSSDPSDRAPLYTF	TGTGCCAGCAGCTCCGACCCAAGTGACAGGGCCCCACTATACACCTTC
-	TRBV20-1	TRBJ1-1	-	CSATGTSEAFF	TGCAGTGCTACTGGGACATCTGAAGCTTTCTTT
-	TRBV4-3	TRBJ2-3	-	CASSQAGRESDTQYF	TGCGCCAGCAGCCAAGCGGGACGGGAGAGCGATACGCAGTATTTT
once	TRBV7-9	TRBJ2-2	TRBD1	CASSLEQGAVGELFF	TGTGCCAGCAGCTTAGAACAGGGGGCTGTCGGGGAGCTGTTTTTT
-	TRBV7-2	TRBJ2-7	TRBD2	CASSSLAVPYEQYF	TGTGCCAGCAGTTCTCTAGCGGTTCCGTACGAGCAGTACTTC
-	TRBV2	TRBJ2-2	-	CASSLPGLRGTGELFF	TGTGCCAGCAGCTTACCGGGACTCCGGGGAACCGGGGAGCTGTTTTTT
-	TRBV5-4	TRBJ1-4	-	CASSLSAGKNEKLFF	TGTGCCAGCAGCTTGTCAGCAGGGAAGAATGAAAAACTGTTTTTT
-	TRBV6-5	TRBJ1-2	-	CASSYSTGEKNYGYTF	TGTGCCAGCAGTTACTCGACCGGGGAGAAGAACTATGGCTACACCTTC
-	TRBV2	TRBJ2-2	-	CASRGNTGELFF	TGTGCCAGCCGGGGGAACACCGGGGAGCTGTTTTTT
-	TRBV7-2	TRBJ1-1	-	CASSLPLGGTEAFF	TGTGCCAGCAGCTTACCCCTCGGGGGTACTGAAGCTTTCTTT
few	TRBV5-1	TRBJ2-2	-	CASSLVQNTGELFF	TGCGCCAGCAGCTTGGTACAGAACACCGGGGAGCTGTTTTTT
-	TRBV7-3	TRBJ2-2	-	CASSSAAGAPVSGELFF	TGTGCCAGCAGCTCTGCGGCGGGGGCTCCGGTATCCGGGGAGCTGTTTTTT
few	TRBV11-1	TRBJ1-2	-	CASSPFDTDYGYTF	TGTGCCAGCAGCCCGTTTGACACGGACTATGGCTACACCTTC
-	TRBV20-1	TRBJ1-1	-	CSASGQLNTEAFF	TGCAGTGCTAGTGGGCAGTTGAACACTGAAGCTTTCTTT
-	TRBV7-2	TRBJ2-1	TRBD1	CASSPTGQGYNEQFF	TGTGCCAGCAGCCCGACCGGACAGGGCTACAATGAGCAGTTCTTC
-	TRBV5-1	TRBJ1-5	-	CASSLGGTHSNQPQHF	TGCGCCAGCAGCTTGGGCGGGACTCACAGCAATCAGCCCCAGCATTTT
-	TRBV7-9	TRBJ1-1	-	CASSLKQGEIEAFF	TGTGCCAGCAGCTTAAAACAGGGAGAAATTGAAGCTTTCTTT
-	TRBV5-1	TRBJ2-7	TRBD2	CASRGTSGGTYEQYF	TGCGCCAGCAGGGGGACTAGCGGGGGAACCTACGAGCAGTACTTC
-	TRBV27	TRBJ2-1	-	CASSPQALMNNEQFF	TGTGCCAGCAGTCCCCAGGCCCTTATGAACAATGAGCAGTTCTTC
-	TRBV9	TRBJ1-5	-	CASSRGDQPQHF	TGTGCCAGCAGCCGCGGAGATCAGCCCCAGCATTTT
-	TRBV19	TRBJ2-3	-	CASSRLQGPSTDTQYF	TGTGCCAGTAGTCGATTACAGGGCCCTAGCACAGATACGCAGTATTTT
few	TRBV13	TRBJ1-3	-	CASSSITGGGNTIYF	TGTGCCAGCAGCTCCATTACGGGGGGAGGAAACACCATATATTTT
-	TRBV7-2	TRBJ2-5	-	CASSSTKKETQYF	TGTGCCAGCAGTTCGACAAAAAAAGAGACCCAGTACTTC
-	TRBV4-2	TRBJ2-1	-	CASSPTDSDLSYNEQFF	TGTGCCAGCAGCCCTACCGACAGTGACCTCTCCTACAATGAGCAGTTCTTC
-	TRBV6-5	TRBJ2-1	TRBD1	CASSWGTGSYNEQFF	TGTGCCAGCAGCTGGGGGACAGGATCCTACAATGAGCAGTTCTTC
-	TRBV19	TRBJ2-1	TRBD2	CASSIAGEGSYNEQFF	TGTGCCAGTAGTATAGCGGGGGAGGGGTCCTACAATGAGCAGTTCTTC
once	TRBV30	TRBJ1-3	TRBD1	CAWSRQGLTGNTIYF	TGTGCCTGGAGTCGACAGGGTTTAACTGGAAACACCATATATTTT
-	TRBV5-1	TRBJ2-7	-	CASSLLGGTYEQYF	TGCGCCAGCAGCTTGTTAGGCGGAACCTACGAGCAGTACTTC
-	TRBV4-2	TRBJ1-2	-	CASSQEGAPAGEGYTF	TGTGCCAGCAGCCAAGAAGGTGCCCCCGCGGGGGAGGGCTACACCTTC
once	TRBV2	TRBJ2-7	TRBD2	CASAIAGSYEQYF	TGTGCCAGCGCGATAGCGGGAAGCTACGAGCAGTACTTC
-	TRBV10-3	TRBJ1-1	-	CAAKSYEGEEAFF	TGTGCCGCCAAGAGCTATGAGGGGGAGGAAGCTTTCTTT
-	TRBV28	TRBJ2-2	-	CASSPFPGSPGELFF	TGTGCCAGCAGTCCATTCCCAGGGTCTCCCGGGGAGCTGTTTTTT
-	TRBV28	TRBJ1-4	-	CASTPLGGRTNEKLFF	TGTGCCAGCACCCCCCTCGGAGGGAGGACTAATGAAAAACTGTTTTTT
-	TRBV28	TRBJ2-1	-	CASSLSRAKQFF	TGTGCCAGCAGTTTATCCCGCGCAAAGCAGTTCTTC
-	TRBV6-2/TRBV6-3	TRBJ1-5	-	CASSYVGDRGYSNQPQHF	TGTGCCAGCAGTTACGTCGGAGATAGGGGATATAGCAATCAGCCCCAGCATTTT
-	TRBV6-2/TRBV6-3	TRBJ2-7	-	CASSSYRAGQPYEQYF	TGTGCCAGCAGTTCCTATCGGGCGGGGCAGCCCTACGAGCAGTACTTC
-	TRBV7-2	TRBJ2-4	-	CASTRGKNIQYF	TGTGCCAGCACACGGGGCAAAAACATTCAGTACTTC
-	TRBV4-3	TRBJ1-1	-	CASSQDSWGAEAFF	TGCGCCAGCAGCCAAGATTCATGGGGAGCTGAAGCTTTCTTT
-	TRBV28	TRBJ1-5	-	CASSLSYGGSNQPQHF	TGTGCCAGCAGTTTATCGTACGGGGGATCCAATCAGCCCCAGCATTTT
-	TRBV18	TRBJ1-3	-	CASSRDTGGSGNTIYF	TGTGCCAGCTCACGTGACACGGGGGGCTCTGGAAACACCATATATTTT
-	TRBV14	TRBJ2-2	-	CASSQDLGRVTGELFF	TGTGCCAGCAGCCAAGATCTTGGCAGGGTCACCGGGGAGCTGTTTTTT
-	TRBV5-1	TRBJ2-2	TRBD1	CASSLRGQRNTGELFF	TGCGCCAGCAGCTTGCGGGGACAGCGGAACACCGGGGAGCTGTTTTTT
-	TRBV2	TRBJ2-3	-	CASSNINTQYF	TGTGCCAGCAGTAACATAAATACGCAGTATTTT
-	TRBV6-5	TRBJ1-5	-	CASRASGGNQPQHF	TGTGCCAGCAGGGCTAGCGGCGGCAATCAGCCCCAGCATTTT
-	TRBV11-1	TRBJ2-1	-	CASSSRQRYNEQFF	TGTGCCAGCAGCTCAAGACAGCGTTACAATGAGCAGTTCTTC
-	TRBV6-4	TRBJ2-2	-	CASSDMAATGELFF	TGTGCCAGCAGCGATATGGCTGCAACCGGGGAGCTGTTTTTT
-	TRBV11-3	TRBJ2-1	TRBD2	CASSLELAGGFSGYNEQFF	TGTGCCAGCAGCTTGGAACTAGCGGGAGGATTCTCTGGTTACAATGAGCAGTTCTTC
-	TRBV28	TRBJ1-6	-	CASRTGNSPLHF	TGTGCCAGCAGGACTGGAAATTCACCCCTCCACTTT
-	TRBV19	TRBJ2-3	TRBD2	CASSPSGRASTDTQYF	TGTGCCAGTAGTCCTAGCGGGAGGGCTAGCACAGATACGCAGTATTTT
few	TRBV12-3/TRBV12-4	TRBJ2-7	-	CASSFSRGYEQYF	TGTGCCAGCAGTTTTAGCAGGGGCTACGAGCAGTACTTC